The text below deals with one T cell receptor (beta chain). The antigen is not known. The sample is drawn from a study of identical twins. The cDNA had a unique molecular identifier and a template-switch universal primer site. TCRdb independently ran MiXCR on the 5' RACE reads; one entry per CDR3 protein. The sample consists of 1.5 million to 2 million distinct CDR3 sequences, about 32% of them appearing once. From germline, CDR1 is SQVTM and CDR2 ANQGSEA. This CDR3 comprises 14 residues. Trimming took 6 bases from V and 2 from J; bases not matched to a gene: 5. The study's findings and limits: In cord blood, abundant beta clonotypes had fewer insertions; memory showed no trend. Sequences that were out-of-frame, alpha and twin-shared displayed an excess of low generation probability. Not following the same donors, the study drew its conclusions from cross-sectional statistical analysis.

This receptor was taken from a newborn girl in good health. Sample: cord blood. The chain uses TRBV29-1 and TRBJ2-3, with TRBD2 identical over 10 bases. The CDR3 region is CSVPGLATTDTQYF. In DNA form, the CDR3 reads TGCAGCGTGCCGGGACTAGCGACCACAGATACGCAGTATTTT.